The 14 T cell receptor beta chains below come from one sample, sequenced in a study of a mutant IDH1 vaccine in newly diagnosed glioma. Sequencing was performed with immunoSEQ multiplex PCR; in TCRdb, only in-frame clones are kept and a portion is missing. The sample lists roughly 35,000 clones; about 81% were seen once. Time point of the sample: week 47, end of study. Every vaccination contained 300 ug of the mutant IDH1 20-mer peptide and was paired with topical imiquimod. Their recognized antigens are unknown. This material consisted of PBMCs, taken from a glioma patient whose treatment included an IDH1 peptide vaccine. The receptors derive from a man aged 40-55 years with glioma.

The V gene is TRBV6-6, the J gene TRBJ1-2; TRBD1 agrees at 10 bases. Trimming cost V 6 bases and J 2 bases; bases outside gene matches: 3. Germline V CDR1 and CDR2: MNHNY, SVGAGI (reference sequence). CDR3 length: 14 residues. CDR3 loop: CASRQTGGNYGYTF. The CDR3, as DNA: TGTGCCAGCAGGCAGACAGGGGGCAACTATGGCTACACCTTC.

This chain joins TRBV27 and TRBJ1-1; 10 bases align to TRBD1. Germline-derived CDR1 and CDR2 are MNHEY and SMNVEV (reference sequence). There are 15 residues in the CDR3. Trimming cost V 6 bases and J 5 bases; bases outside gene matches: 9. Here the CDR3 reads CASSDRGRFYTEAFF. The CDR3 DNA follows: TGTGCCAGCAGCGACAGGGGGCGGTTTTATACTGAAGCTTTCTTT.

This clone turned up a few times. The chain joins TRBV5-8 to TRBJ2-1, with TRBD2 matching over 11 bases. Trimming removed 4 bases from V and 8 bases from J; junction bases left unmatched: 8. The germline V gene encodes CDR1 SGHTS and CDR2 YDEGEE. The CDR3 totals 15 residues. CDR3 sequence: CASSRSGRDSDEQFF. The CDR3 DNA follows: TGTGCCAGCAGCCGTAGCGGGAGGGACAGCGATGAGCAGTTCTTC.

J is TRBJ2-3 and V is TRBV10-3, with 13 bases matching TRBD2. Germline V gene data show CDR1 as ENHRY and CDR2 as SYGVKD. Germline trimming cut 5 bases from V and 4 bases from J; bases unmatched to any gene: 6. The CDR3 has 16 amino acids. Here the CDR3 reads CAISSGLAGDPDTQYF. Here the CDR3 DNA reads TGTGCCATCAGTTCCGGACTAGCGGGAGACCCAGATACGCAGTATTTT.

The chain employs TRBV7-2 and TRBJ1-1; 7 nucleotides line up with TRBD1. The V gene's germline CDR1 is SGHTA and CDR2 FQGNSA. The CDR3 has 10 residues. With 9 bases clipped from V and 8 bases from J, the junction kept 3 bases outside the gene matches. The chain's CDR3 is CARETGEAFF. CDR3 coding DNA: TGTGCCAGAGAGACAGGGGAAGCTTTCTTT.

V and J are TRBV5-1 and TRBJ1-5, with 7 bases fitting TRBD1. The CDR3 is 13 amino acids. Trimming at V came to 4 bases and at J to 7 bases, leaving 5 bases not matched to a gene. Germline V gene sequence: CDR1 SGHRS, CDR2 YFSETQ. The CDR3 spells CASSADRDQPQHF. The CDR3 DNA follows: TGCGCCAGCAGCGCTGACAGGGACCAGCCCCAGCATTTT.

This chain links TRBV13 with TRBJ1-6; D is unclear. CDR3 length equals 12 residues. V lost 3 bases, J lost 6 bases, and 3 bases lay in between. Germline loops: CDR1 PRHDT, CDR2 FYEKMQ (reference sequence). CDR3 residues: CASSFSNSPLHF. CDR3 DNA: TGTGCCAGCAGCTTCAGTAATTCACCCCTCCACTTT. The entire variable domain, with the rest obtained from reference TRBV13 and TRBJ1-6, is as follows: AAGVIQSPRHLIKEKRETATLKCYPIPRHDTVYWYQQGPGQDPQFLISFYEKMQSDKGSIPDRFSAQQFSDYHSELNMSSLELGDSALYFCASSFSNSPLHFGNGTRLTVT.

The chain combines TRBV7-8 with TRBJ2-3; no clear D gene. Germline CDR1 is SGHVS and CDR2 is FQNEAQ. This CDR3 has 12 residues. V was shortened by 5 bases and J by 0 bases, with 3 bases between the two germline ends. The CDR3 reads CASSPSTDTQYF. The CDR3 nucleotides are TGTGCCAGCAGCCCAAGCACAGATACGCAGTATTTT.

A few counts support this clone. This chain links TRBV29-1 with TRBJ1-1; D is perhaps TRBD1 (5 bases). V was trimmed by 7 bases and J by 0 bases, leaving 12 bases between them. The CDR3 is 13 amino acids. CDR1 is SQVTM, CDR2 ANQGSEA, per germline. CDR3 in amino acids: CSAPGTVNTEAFF. In nucleotides, the CDR3 is TGCAGCGCCCCCGGGACGGTGAACACTGAAGCTTTCTTT.

This chain links TRBV5-5 with TRBJ1-6; 8 bases fit TRBD1. Trimming cost V 4 bases and J 7 bases; bases outside gene matches: 10. This CDR3 comprises 16 residues. Per the germline V gene, CDR1 is SGHKS and CDR2 is YYEKEE (reference sequence). CDR3 protein: CASSKNRGVKNSPLHF. CDR3 sequence (DNA): TGTGCCAGCAGCAAGAACAGGGGGGTTAAGAATTCACCCCTCCACTTT.

The table lists this clone with a count of one. The chain links TRBV6-5 to TRBJ2-1; weak D call: TRBD1 (5 bases). V gave up 6 bases and J gave up 2 bases, with 11 bases separating them. The length of the CDR3 is 14 residues. Germline values: CDR1 MNHEY, CDR2 SVGAGI. CDR3 loop: CASSLQGAYNEQFF. In DNA, the CDR3 is TGTGCCAGCAGCCTTCAGGGCGCCTACAATGAGCAGTTCTTC.

The chain is built from TRBV19 and TRBJ2-5; TRBD2 matches 12 bases. The CDR3 has 18 residues. The V and J ends lost 3 bases and 2 bases, in that order; junction bases with no gene match: 10. The germline gives CDR1 LNHDA, CDR2 SQIVND (reference sequence). The CDR3 bases are TGTGCCAGTAGTATGACTCTTCGACTAGCGGGAGATCAAGAGACCCAGTACTTC. Its protein is CASSMTLRLAGDQETQYF.

As for this clone: Other DNA sequences in the sample encode the same CDR3. The rearrangement joins TRBV6-5 to TRBJ1-6, with 7 bases fitting TRBD1. Germline assignment: CDR1 MNHEY and CDR2 SVGAGI. The CDR3 is 13 amino acids. V was pared by 4 bases and J by 7 bases, with 1 base of the junction left unmatched. In nucleotides, the CDR3 is TGTGCCAGCAGTTGGGACAGCAATTCACCCCTCCACTTT. Protein: CASSWDSNSPLHF.

V is TRBV7-9 and J is TRBJ2-7; D perhaps matches TRBD2 (6 bases). The CDR3 contains 18 residues. The V end was cut by 2 bases, the J end by 0 bases, with 20 bases between. Per germline, CDR1 SEHNR and CDR2 FQNEAQ (reference sequence). The CDR3 nucleotides read TGTGCCAGCAGCTTATCGGGTCCGCGCCGGGAGAGCTCCTACGAGCAGTACTTC. Protein: CASSLSGPRRESSYEQYF.